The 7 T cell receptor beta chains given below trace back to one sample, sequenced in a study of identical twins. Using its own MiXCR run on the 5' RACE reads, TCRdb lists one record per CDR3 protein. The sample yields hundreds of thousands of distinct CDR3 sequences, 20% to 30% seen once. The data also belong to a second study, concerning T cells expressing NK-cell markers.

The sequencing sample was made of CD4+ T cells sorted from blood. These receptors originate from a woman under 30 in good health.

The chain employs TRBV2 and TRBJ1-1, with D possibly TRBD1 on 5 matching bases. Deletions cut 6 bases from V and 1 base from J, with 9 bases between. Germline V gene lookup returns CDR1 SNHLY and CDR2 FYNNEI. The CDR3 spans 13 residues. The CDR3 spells CASRTQGNTEAFF. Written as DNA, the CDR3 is TGTGCCAGCAGGACCCAGGGGAACACTGAAGCTTTCTTT.

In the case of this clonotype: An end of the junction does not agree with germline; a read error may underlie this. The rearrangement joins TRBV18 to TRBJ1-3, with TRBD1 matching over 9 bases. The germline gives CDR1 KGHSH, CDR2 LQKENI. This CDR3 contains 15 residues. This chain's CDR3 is CASSPQGAIGNTIYF. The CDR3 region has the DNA TGTGCCAGCTCTCCACAGGGGGCGATTGGAAACACCATATATTTT.

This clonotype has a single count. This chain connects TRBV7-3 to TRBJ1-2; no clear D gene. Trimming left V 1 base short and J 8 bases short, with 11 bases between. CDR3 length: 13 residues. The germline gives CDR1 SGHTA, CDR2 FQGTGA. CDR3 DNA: TGTGCCAGCAGCTTAAAAAAAGGGAGCGGCTACACCTTC. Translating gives CASSLKKGSGYTF. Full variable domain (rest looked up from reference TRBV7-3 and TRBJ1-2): GAGVSQTPSNKVTEKGKYVELRCDPISGHTALYWYRQSLGQGPEFLIYFQGTGAADDSGLPNDRFFAVRPEGSVSTLKIQRTERGDSAVYLCASSLKKGSGYTFGSGTRLTVV.

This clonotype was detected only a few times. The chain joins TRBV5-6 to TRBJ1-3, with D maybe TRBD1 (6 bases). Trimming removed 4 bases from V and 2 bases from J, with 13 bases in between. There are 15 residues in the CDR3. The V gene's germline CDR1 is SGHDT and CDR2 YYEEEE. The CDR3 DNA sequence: TGTGCCAGCAGCGCCGGAGGGGGGACTGGAAACACCATATATTTT. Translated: CASSAGGGTGNTIYF.

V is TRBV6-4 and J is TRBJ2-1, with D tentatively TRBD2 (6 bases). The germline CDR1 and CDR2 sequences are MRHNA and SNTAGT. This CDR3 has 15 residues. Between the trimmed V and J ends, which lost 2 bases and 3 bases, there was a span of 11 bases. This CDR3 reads CASSDGGKLYNEQFF. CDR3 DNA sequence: TGTGCCAGCAGTGACGGGGGGAAACTCTACAATGAGCAGTTCTTC.

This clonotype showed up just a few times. In nucleotides, the CDR3 is TGCAGTGCCCCGACTAGCAGGACTAGCACAGATACGCAGTATTTT. This encodes CSAPTSRTSTDTQYF. The V gene is TRBV20-1, the J gene TRBJ2-3, with 7 bases identical to TRBD2. Germline CDR1 DFQATT, CDR2 SNEGSKA (reference sequence). The CDR3 totals 15 residues. V shed 6 bases, J shed 0 bases, and the junction held 9 bases outside the gene matches.

The CDR3 DNA follows: TGTGCCAGCAGTAAGGGTAGCACAGATACGCAGTATTTT. Translation: CASSKGSTDTQYF. This sequence joins TRBV6-1 and TRBJ2-3; D gene uncertain. This CDR3 is built from 13 residues. Germline V CDR1 and CDR2: MNHNS, SASEGT. The germline V and J ends were trimmed by 5 bases and 0 bases, with 6 bases remaining between them.